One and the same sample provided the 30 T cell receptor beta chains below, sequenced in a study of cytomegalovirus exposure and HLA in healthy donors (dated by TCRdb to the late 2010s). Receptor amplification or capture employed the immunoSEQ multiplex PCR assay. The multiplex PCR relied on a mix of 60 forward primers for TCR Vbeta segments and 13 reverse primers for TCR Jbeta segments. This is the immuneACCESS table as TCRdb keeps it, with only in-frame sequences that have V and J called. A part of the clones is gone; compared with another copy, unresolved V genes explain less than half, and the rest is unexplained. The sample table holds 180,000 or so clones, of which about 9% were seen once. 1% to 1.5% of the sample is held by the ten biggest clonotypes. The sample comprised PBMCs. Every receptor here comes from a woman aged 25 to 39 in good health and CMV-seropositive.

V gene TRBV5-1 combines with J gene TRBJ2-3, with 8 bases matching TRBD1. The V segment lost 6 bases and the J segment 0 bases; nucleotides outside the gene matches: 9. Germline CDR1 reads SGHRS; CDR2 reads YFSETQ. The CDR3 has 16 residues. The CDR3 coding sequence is TGCGCCAGCACCTCAGGGACAGGAGCGAGCACAGATACGCAGTATTTT. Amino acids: CASTSGTGASTDTQYF.

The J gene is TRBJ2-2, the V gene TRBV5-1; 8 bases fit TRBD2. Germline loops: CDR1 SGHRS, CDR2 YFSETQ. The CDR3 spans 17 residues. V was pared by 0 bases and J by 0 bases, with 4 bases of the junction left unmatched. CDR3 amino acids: CASSLDRAGANTGELFF. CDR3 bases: TGCGCCAGCAGCTTGGACCGAGCGGGGGCGAACACCGGGGAGCTGTTTTTT.

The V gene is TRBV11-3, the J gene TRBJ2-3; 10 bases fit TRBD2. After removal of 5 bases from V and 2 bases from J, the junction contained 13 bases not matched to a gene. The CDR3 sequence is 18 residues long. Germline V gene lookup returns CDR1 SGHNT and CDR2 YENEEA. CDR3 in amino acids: CASSPGSAGGLSTDTQYF. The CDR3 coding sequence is TGTGCCAGCAGCCCCGGGTCAGCGGGAGGGCTTTCCACAGATACGCAGTATTTT.

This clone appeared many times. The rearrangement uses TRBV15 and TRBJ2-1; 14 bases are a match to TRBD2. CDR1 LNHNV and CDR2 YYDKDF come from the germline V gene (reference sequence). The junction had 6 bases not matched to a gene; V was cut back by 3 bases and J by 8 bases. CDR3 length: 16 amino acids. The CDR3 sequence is CATSRGTSGSFDEQFF. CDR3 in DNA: TGTGCCACCAGCAGGGGGACTAGCGGGAGTTTCGATGAGCAGTTCTTC. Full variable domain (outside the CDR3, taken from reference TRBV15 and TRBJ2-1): DAMVIQNPRYQVTQFGKPVTLSCSQTLNHNVMYWYQQKSSQAPKLLFHYYDKDFNNEADTPDNFQSRRPNTSFCFLDIRSPGLGDTAMYLCATSRGTSGSFDEQFFGPGTRLTVL.

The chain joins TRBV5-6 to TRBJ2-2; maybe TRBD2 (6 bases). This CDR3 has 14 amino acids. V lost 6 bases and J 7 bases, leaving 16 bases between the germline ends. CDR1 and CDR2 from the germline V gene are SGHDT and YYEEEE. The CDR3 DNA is TGTGCCAGCACCTGGAGGGGAGCGGGCGGGGAGCTGTTTTTT. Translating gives CASTWRGAGGELFF.

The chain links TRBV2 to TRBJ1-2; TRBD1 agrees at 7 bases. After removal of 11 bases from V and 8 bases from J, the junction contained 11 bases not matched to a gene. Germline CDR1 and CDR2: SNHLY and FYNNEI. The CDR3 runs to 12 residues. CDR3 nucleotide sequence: TGTGCCGGTTCGGTTCAGGGGGTCGGCTACACCTTC. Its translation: CAGSVQGVGYTF.

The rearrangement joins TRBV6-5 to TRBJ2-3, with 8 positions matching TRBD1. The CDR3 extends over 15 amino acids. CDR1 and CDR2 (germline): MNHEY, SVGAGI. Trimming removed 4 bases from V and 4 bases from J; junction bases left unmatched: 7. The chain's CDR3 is CASSSWTGKADTQYF. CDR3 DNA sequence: TGTGCCAGCAGTTCCTGGACAGGGAAGGCAGATACGCAGTATTTT.

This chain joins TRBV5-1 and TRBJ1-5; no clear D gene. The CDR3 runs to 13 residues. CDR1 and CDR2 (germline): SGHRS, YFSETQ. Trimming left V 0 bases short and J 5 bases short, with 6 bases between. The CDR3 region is CASSLDSHQPQHF. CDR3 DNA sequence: TGCGCCAGCAGCTTGGACAGCCATCAGCCCCAGCATTTT.

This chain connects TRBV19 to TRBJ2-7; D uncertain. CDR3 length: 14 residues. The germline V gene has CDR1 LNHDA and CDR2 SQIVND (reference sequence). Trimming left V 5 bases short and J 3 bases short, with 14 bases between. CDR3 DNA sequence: TGTGCCAGTAGTCCGGTACAACACAGCTACGAGCAGTACTTC. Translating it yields CASSPVQHSYEQYF.

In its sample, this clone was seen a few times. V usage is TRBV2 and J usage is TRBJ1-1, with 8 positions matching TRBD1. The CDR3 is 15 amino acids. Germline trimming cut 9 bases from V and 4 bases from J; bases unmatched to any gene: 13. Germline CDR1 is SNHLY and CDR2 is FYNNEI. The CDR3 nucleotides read TGTGCCAGGGCCGTTACAGGGGGGCCCGGCACTGAAGCTTTCTTT. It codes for CARAVTGGPGTEAFF.

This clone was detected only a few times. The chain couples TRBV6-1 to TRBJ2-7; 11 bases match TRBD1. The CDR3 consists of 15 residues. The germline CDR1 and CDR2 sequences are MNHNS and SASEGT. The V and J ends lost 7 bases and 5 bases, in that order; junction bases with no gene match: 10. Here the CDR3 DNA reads TGTGCCAGCACTGGACAGGGGGCGGGTACAAACGAGCAGTACTTC. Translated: CASTGQGAGTNEQYF.

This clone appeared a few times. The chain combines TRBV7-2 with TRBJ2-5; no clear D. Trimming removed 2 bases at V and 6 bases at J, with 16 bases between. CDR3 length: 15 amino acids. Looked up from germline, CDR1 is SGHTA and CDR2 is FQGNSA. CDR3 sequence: CASSLKWSLEQTQYF. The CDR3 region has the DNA TGTGCCAGCAGCTTAAAGTGGAGTTTGGAGCAGACCCAGTACTTC.

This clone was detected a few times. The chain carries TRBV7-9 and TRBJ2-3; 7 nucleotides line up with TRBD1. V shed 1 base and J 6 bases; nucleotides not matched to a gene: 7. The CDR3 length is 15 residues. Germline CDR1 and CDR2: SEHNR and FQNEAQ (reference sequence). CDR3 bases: TGTGCCAGCAGCTTAGAGGGGGCCTTTTGGGATACGCAGTATTTT. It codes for CASSLEGAFWDTQYF.

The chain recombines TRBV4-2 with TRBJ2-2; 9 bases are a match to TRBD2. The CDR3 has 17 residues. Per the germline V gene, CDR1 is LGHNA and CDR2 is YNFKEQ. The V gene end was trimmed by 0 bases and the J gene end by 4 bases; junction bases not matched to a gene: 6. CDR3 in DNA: TGTGCCAGCAGCCAAGAGGTCCTAGCGGGGCTCACCGGGGAGCTGTTTTTT. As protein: CASSQEVLAGLTGELFF.

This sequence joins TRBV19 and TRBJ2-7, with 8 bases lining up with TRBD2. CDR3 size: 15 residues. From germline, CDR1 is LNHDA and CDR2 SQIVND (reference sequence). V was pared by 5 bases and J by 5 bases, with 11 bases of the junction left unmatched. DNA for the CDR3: TGTGCCAGTAGTTTCGGACTAGCAAACGTAAACGAGCAGTACTTC. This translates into CASSFGLANVNEQYF.

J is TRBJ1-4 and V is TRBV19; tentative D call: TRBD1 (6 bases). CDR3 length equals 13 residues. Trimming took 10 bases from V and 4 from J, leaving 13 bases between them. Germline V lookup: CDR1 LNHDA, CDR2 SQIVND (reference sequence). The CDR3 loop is CATSNRVNEKLFF. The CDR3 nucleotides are TGTGCCACTTCCAACAGGGTTAATGAAAAACTGTTTTTT.

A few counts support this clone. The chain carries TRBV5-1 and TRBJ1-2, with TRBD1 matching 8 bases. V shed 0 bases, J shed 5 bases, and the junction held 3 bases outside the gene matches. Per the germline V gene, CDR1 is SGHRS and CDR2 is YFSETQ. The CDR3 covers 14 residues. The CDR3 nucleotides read TGCGCCAGCAGCTTGGGGACAGGGAATTATGGCTACACCTTC. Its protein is CASSLGTGNYGYTF.

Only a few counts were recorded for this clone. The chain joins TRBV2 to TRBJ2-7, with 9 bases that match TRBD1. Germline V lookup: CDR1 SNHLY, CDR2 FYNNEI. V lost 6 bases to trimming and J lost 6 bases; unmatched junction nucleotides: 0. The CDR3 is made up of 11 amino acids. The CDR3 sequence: CASRDRGEQYF. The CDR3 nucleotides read TGTGCCAGCAGGGACAGGGGCGAGCAGTACTTC. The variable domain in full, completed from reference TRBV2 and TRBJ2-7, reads EPEVTQTPSHQVTQMGQEVILRCVPISNHLYFYWYRQILGQKVEFLVSFYNNEISEKSEIFDDQFSVERPDGSNFTLKIRSTKLEDSAMYFCASRDRGEQYFGPGTRLTVT.

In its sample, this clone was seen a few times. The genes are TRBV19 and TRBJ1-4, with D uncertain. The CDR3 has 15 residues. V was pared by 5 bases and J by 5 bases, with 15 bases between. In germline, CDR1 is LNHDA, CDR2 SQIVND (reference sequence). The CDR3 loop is CASSPRGRANEKLFF. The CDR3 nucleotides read TGTGCCAGTAGTCCTCGCGGGAGGGCCAATGAAAAACTGTTTTTT.

The CDR3 loop reads CASSQDRLPGYEQYF. The CDR3, as DNA: TGTGCCAGCAGCCAAGATCGTCTCCCCGGCTACGAGCAGTACTTC. The chain is built from TRBV4-2 and TRBJ2-7; D is undetermined. The CDR3 is 15 amino acids. V was trimmed by 0 bases and J by 3 bases, leaving 12 bases between them. Per germline, CDR1 LGHNA and CDR2 YNFKEQ.

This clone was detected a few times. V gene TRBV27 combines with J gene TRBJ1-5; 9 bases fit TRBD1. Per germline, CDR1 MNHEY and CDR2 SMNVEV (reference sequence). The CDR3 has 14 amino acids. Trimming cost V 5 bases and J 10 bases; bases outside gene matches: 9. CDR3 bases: TGTGCCAGCAGTCTGACAGGGGGAACGGGTCCCCAGCATTTT. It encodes CASSLTGGTGPQHF.

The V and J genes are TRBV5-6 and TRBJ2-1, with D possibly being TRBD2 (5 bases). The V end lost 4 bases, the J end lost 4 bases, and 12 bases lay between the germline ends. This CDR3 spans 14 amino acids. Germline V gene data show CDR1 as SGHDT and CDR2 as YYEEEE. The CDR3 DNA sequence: TGTGCCAGCAGCGGCCTCGGGAATTACAATGAGCAGTTCTTC. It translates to CASSGLGNYNEQFF. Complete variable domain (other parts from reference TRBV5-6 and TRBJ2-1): DAGVTQSPTHLIKTRGQQVTLRCSPKSGHDTVSWYQQALGQGPQFIFQYYEEEERQRGNFPDRFSGHQFPNYSSELNVNALLLGDSALYLCASSGLGNYNEQFFGPGTRLTVL.

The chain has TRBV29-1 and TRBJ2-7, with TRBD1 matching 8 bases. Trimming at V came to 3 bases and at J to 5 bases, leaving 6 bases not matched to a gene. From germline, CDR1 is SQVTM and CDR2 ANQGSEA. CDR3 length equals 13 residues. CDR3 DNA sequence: TGCAGCGTTGACGACAGGGGTCAACACGAGCAGTACTTC. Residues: CSVDDRGQHEQYF.

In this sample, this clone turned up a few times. CDR3 DNA sequence: TGCGCCAGCAGCTTGGAGGGGAACGGCTACGAGCAGTACTTC. Its protein product is CASSLEGNGYEQYF. This chain links TRBV5-1 with TRBJ2-7; D might be TRBD1 (5 bases). The germline V gene has CDR1 SGHRS and CDR2 YFSETQ. The CDR3 sequence is 14 residues long. V was cut by 0 bases and J by 3 bases, with 10 bases left in between.

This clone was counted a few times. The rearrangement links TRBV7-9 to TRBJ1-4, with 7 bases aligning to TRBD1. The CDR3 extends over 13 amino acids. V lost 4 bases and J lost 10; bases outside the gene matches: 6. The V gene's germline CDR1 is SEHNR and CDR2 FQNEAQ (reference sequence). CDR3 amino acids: CASSYDRAGKLFF. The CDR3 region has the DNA TGTGCCAGCAGCTACGACAGGGCCGGAAAACTGTTTTTT.

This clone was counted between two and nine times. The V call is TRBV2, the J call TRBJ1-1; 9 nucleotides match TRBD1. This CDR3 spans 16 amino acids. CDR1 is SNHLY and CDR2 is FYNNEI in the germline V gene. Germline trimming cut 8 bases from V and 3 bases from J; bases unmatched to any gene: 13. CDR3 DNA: TGTGCCAGCGCATATCACAGGGGGCACACGGACACTGAAGCTTTCTTT. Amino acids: CASAYHRGHTDTEAFF.

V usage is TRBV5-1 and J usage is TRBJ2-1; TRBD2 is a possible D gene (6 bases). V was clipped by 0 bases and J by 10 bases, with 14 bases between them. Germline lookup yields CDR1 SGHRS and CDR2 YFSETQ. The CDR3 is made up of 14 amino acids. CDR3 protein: CASSLGLVPGEQFF. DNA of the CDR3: TGCGCCAGCAGCTTGGGACTAGTTCCTGGCGAGCAGTTCTTC.

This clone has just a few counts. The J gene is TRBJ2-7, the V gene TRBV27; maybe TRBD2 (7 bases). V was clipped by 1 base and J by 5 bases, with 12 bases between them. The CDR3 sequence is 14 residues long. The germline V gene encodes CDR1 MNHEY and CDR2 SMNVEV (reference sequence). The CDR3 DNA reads TGTGCCAGCAGTTTATGGGAGGGGGGGAACGAGCAGTACTTC. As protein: CASSLWEGGNEQYF.

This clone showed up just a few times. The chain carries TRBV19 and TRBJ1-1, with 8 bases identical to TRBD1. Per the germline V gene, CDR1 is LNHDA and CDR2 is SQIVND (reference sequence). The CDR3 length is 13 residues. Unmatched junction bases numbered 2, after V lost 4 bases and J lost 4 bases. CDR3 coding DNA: TGTGCCAGTAGTACTACAGGGGGCACTGAAGCTTTCTTT. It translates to CASSTTGGTEAFF. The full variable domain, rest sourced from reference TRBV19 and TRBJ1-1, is DGGITQSPKYLFRKEGQNVTLSCEQNLNHDAMYWYRQDPGQGLRLIYYSQIVNDFQKGDIAEGYSVSREKKESFPLTVTSAQKNPTAFYLCASSTTGGTEAFFGQGTRLTVV.

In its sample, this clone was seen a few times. This CDR3 is CATSRPRGGGQETQYF. The CDR3 nucleotides are TGTGCCACCAGCAGACCTCGGGGAGGGGGCCAAGAGACCCAGTACTTC. The chain has TRBV15 and TRBJ2-5; tentative D call: TRBD2 (7 bases). V dropped 2 bases and J dropped 1 base, with 14 bases sitting between them. CDR3 length: 16 amino acids. Germline loops: CDR1 LNHNV, CDR2 YYDKDF (reference sequence).